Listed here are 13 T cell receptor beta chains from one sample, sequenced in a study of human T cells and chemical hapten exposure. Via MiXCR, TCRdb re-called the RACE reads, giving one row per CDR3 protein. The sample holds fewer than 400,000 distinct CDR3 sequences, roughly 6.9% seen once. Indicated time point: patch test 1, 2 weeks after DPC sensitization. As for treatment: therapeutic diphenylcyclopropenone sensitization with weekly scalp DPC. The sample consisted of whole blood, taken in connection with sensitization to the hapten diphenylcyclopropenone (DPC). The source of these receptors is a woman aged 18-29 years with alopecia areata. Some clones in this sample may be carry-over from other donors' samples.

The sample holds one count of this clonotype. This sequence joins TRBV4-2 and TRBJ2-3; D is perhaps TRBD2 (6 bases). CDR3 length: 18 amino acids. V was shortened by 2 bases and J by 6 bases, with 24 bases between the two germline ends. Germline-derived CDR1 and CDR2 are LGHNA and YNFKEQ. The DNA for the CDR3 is TGTGCCAGCAGCCAACTGAACATGGGGGGTCCCTTGGGGGATACGCAGTATTTT. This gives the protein CASSQLNMGGPLGDTQYF.

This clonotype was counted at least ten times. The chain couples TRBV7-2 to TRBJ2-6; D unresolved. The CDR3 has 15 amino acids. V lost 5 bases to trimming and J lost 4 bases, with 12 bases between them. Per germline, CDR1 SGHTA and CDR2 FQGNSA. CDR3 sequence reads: CASSPEQAGANVLTF. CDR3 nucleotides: TGTGCCAGCAGCCCCGAGCAGGCGGGGGCCAACGTCCTGACTTTC.

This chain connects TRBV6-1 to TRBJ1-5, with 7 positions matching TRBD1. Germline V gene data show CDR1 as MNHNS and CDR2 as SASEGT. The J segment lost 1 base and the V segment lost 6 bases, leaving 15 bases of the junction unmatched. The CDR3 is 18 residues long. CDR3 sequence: CASSLRAIQGVSNQPQHF. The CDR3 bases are TGTGCCAGCAGCCTCAGGGCCATTCAGGGGGTAAGCAATCAGCCCCAGCATTTT.

CDR3: CASSSSRGGRVEQYF. CDR3 in DNA: TGTGCCAGCAGCTCAAGCCGGGGGGGCCGAGTCGAGCAGTACTTC. The rearrangement joins TRBV7-2 to TRBJ2-7; 8 positions match TRBD2. V shed 4 bases, J shed 6 bases, and the junction held 11 bases outside the gene matches. This CDR3 is 15 amino acids long. CDR1 SGHTA and CDR2 FQGNSA come from the germline V gene.

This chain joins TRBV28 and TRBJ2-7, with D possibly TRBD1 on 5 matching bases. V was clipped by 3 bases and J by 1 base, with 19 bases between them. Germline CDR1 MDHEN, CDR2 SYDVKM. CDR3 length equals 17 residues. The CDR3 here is CASSFSSWTRPSYEQYF. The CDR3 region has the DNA TGTGCCAGCAGTTTCTCTTCCTGGACACGCCCTTCCTACGAGCAGTACTTC.

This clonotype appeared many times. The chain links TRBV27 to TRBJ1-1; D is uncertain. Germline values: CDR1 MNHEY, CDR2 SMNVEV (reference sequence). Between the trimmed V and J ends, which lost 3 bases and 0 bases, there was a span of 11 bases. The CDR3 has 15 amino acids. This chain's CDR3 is CASSFTGPMNTEAFF. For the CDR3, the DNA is TGTGCCAGCAGTTTCACCGGTCCCATGAACACTGAAGCTTTCTTT.

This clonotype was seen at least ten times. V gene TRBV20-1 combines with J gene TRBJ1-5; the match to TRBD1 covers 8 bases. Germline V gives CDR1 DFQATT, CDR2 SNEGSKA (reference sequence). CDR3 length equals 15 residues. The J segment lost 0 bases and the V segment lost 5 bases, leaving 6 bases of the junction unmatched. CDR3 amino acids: CSAARQGYSNQPQHF. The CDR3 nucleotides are TGCAGTGCTGCTCGACAGGGGTATAGCAATCAGCCCCAGCATTTT.

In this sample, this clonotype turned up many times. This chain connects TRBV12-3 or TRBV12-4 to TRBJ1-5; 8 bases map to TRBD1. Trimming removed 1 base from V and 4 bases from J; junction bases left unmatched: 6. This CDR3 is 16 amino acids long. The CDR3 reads CASSLEGRGLNQPQHF. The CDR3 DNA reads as TGTGCCAGCAGTTTAGAGGGCAGGGGGCTAAATCAGCCCCAGCATTTT.

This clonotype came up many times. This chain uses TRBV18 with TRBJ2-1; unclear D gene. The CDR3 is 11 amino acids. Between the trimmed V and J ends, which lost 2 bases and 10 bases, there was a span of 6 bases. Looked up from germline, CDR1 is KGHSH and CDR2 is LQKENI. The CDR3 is CASSPSREQFF. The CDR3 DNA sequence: TGTGCCAGCTCACCAAGCCGGGAGCAGTTCTTC.

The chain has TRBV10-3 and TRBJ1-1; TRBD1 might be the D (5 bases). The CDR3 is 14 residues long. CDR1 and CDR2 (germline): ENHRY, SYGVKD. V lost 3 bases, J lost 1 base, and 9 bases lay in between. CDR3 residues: CAISDSGQNTEAFF. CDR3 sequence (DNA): TGTGCCATCAGTGATTCCGGACAGAACACTGAAGCTTTCTTT.

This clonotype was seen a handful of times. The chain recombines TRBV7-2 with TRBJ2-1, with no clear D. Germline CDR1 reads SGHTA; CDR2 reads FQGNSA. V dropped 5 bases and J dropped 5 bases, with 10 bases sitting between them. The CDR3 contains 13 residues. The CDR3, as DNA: TGTGCCAGCAGCCCATCAATTCACAATGAGCAGTTCTTC. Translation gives CASSPSIHNEQFF.

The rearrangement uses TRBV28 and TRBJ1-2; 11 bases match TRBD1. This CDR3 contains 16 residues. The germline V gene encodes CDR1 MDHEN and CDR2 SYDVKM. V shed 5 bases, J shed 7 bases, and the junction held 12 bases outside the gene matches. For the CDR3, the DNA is TGTGCCAGCAGTCTAAATCCCCCGGACAGGGGGCTTGGCTACACCTTC. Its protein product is CASSLNPPDRGLGYTF.

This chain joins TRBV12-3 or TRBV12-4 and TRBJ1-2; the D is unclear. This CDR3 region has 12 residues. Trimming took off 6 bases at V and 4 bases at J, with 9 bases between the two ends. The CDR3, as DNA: TGTGCCAGCAGCCATCGATTCTATGGCTACACCTTC. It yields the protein CASSHRFYGYTF.